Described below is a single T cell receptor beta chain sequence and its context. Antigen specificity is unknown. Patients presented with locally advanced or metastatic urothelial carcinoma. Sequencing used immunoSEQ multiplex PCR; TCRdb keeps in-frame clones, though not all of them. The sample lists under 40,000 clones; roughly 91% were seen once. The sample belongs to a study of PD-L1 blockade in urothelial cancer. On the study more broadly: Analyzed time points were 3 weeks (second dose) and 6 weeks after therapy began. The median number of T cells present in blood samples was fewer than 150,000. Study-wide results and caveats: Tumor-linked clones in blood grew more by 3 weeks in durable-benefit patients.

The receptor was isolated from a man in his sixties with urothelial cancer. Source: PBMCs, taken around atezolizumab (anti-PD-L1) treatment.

The CDR3 bases are TGTGCCAGCAGTGACGATTCCAGGGGCTCCTACGAGCAGTACTTC. This translates into CASSDDSRGSYEQYF. The chain joins TRBV2 to TRBJ2-7; D is possibly TRBD1 (6 bases). Trimming took 3 bases from V and 0 from J, leaving 12 bases between them. CDR1 and CDR2 (germline): SNHLY, FYNNEI. The CDR3 totals 15 residues.